Presented here are 7 T cell receptor beta chains from one specimen sequenced in a study of spatial heterogeneity in lung cancer. Antigens for these TCRs are unknown. General study points: The study found that expanded intratumoral alpha and beta TCR counts tracked tumor mutation counts.

TCRdb called the 5' RACE reads again in MiXCR, with one record for every CDR3 protein. Of 100,000 to 110,000 distinct CDR3 sequences detected, 4.4% appear once; the ten largest clones hold around 20%. Time point reported: sample taken at primary tumor resection. The material sequenced was lung tumor tissue, taken at surgery. Source of these receptors: a male donor with early-stage non-small cell lung cancer.

This rearrangement joins TRBV27 to TRBJ2-2, with 11 bases aligning to TRBD2. Losses at the gene ends were 5 bases for V and 6 bases for J; bases not matched to a gene: 5. There are 15 residues in the CDR3. From germline, CDR1 is MNHEY and CDR2 SMNVEV (reference sequence). Here the CDR3 DNA reads TGTGCCAGCAGTCTGACTAGCGGGAATGCCGGGGAGCTGTTTTTT. This gives the protein CASSLTSGNAGELFF.

This clonotype was seen repeatedly, ten times or more. V usage is TRBV4-1 and J usage is TRBJ2-1; 10 bases agree with TRBD2. Trimming removed 3 bases from V and 8 bases from J; junction bases left unmatched: 4. Germline V CDR1 and CDR2: MGHRA, YSYEKL. The CDR3 totals 14 residues. CDR3 residues: CASSQKREGYEQFF. CDR3 bases: TGCGCCAGCAGCCAGAAGCGGGAGGGGTATGAGCAGTTCTTC.

This clonotype was counted ten times or more. This chain joins TRBV5-8 and TRBJ1-5; perhaps TRBD1 as D (6 bases). The CDR3 consists of 16 residues. Trimming took 3 bases from V and 7 from J, leaving 20 bases between them. Germline CDR1 SGHTS, CDR2 YDEGEE. The CDR3 protein is CASSSNRPGAGQPQHF. CDR3 sequence (DNA): TGTGCCAGCAGCTCTAATAGGCCAGGGGCCGGGCAGCCCCAGCATTTT.

Ten or more counts support this clonotype. J is TRBJ1-2 and V is TRBV5-1, with D possibly being TRBD1 (6 bases). This CDR3 spans 13 amino acids. Trimming pared 3 bases from V and 6 bases from J, leaving 12 bases between. Germline lookup yields CDR1 SGHRS and CDR2 YFSETQ. The CDR3 reads CASSWGASNGYTF. DNA for the CDR3: TGCGCCAGCAGCTGGGGGGCTTCGAATGGCTACACCTTC.

This clonotype was seen repeatedly, ten times or more. The J gene is TRBJ1-1, the V gene TRBV27, with D possibly TRBD1 on 6 matching bases. Germline values: CDR1 MNHEY, CDR2 SMNVEV (reference sequence). V was clipped by 4 bases and J by 6 bases, with 9 bases between them. This CDR3 contains 12 residues. The CDR3, as DNA: TGTGCCAGCAGTTGGGGGGGCGCTGAAGCTTTCTTT. Protein: CASSWGGAEAFF.

This clonotype was counted ten times or more. The V gene is TRBV11-2, the J gene TRBJ2-1, with D maybe TRBD2 (5 bases). Germline CDR1 and CDR2: SGHAT and FQNNGV. This CDR3 has 17 residues. V lost 3 bases to trimming and J lost 7 bases, with 22 bases between them. The CDR3 reads CASSFGSVVGWRNEQFF. The CDR3, as DNA: TGTGCCAGCAGCTTTGGATCTGTGGTGGGGTGGAGGAATGAGCAGTTCTTC.

There are many counts of this clonotype. The rearrangement joins TRBV29-1 to TRBJ1-2; a weak D match, TRBD1 (5 bases). Germline loops: CDR1 SQVTM, CDR2 ANQGSEA. This CDR3 has 11 amino acids. V gave up 4 bases and J gave up 9 bases, with 12 bases separating them. In DNA form, the CDR3 reads TGCAGCGTTGGGGACCAGGGCAGCTACACCTTC. Residues: CSVGDQGSYTF.